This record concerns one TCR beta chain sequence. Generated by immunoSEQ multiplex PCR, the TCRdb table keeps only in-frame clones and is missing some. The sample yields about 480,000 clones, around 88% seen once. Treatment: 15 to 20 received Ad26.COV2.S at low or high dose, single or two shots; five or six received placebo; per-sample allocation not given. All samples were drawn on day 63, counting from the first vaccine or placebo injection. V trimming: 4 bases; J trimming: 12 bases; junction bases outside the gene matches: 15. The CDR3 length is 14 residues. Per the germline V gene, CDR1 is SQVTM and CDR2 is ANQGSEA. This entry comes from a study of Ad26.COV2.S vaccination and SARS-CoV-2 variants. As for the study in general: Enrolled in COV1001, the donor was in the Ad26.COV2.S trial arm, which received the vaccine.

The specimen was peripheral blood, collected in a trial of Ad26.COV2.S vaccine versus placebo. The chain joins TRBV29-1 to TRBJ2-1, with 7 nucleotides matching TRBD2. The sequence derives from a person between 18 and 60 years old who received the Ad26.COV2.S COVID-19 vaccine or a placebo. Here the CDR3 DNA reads TGCAGCGTTGCAGCGGCTAGCGGTGCCTTTGGGCAGTTCTTC. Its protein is CSVAAASGAFGQFF.